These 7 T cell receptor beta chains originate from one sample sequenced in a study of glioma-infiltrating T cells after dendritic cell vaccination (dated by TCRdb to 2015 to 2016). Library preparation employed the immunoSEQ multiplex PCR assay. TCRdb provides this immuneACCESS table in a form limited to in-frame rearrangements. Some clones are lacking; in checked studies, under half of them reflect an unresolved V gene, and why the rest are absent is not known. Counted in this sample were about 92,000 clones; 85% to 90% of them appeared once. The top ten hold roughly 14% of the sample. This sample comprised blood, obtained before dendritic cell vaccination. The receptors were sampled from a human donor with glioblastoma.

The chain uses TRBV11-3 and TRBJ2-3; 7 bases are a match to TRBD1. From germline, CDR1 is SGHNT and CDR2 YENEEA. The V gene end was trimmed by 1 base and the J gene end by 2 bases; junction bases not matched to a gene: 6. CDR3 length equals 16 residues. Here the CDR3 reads CASSLGGGADTDTQYF. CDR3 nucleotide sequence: TGTGCCAGCAGCTTAGGAGGGGGCGCGGACACAGATACGCAGTATTTT.

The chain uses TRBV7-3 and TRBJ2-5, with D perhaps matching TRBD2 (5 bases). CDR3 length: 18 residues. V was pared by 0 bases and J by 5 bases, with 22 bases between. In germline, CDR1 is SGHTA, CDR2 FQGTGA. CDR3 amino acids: CASSLTDLGGSRRETQYF. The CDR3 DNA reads TGTGCCAGCAGCTTAACGGACCTAGGAGGCTCCAGACGGGAGACCCAGTACTTC.

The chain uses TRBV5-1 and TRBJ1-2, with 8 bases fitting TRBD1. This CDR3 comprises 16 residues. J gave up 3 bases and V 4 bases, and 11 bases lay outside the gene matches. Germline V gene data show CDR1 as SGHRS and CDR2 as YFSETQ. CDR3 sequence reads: CASSPEVAGGDYGYTF. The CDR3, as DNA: TGCGCCAGCAGCCCGGAGGTGGCAGGGGGCGACTATGGCTACACCTTC. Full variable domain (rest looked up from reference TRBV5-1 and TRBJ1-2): KAGVTQTPRYLIKTRGQQVTLSCSPISGHRSVSWYQQTPGQGLQFLFEYFSETQRNKGNFPGRFSGRQFSNSRSEMNVSTLELGDSALYLCASSPEVAGGDYGYTFGSGTRLTVV.

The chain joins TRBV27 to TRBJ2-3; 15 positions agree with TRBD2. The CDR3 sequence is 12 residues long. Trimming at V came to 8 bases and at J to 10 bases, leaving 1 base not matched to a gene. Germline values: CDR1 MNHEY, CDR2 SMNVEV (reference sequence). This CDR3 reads CASGLAGGPQYF. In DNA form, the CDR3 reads TGTGCCAGCGGACTAGCGGGGGGGCCGCAGTATTTT.

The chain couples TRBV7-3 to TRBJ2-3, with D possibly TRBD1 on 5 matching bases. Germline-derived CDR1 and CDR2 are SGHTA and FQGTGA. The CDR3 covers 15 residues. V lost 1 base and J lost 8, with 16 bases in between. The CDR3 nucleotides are TGTGCCAGCAGCTTAATCGGTGGGGCGAGTTCTACGCAGTATTTT. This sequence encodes CASSLIGGASSTQYF.

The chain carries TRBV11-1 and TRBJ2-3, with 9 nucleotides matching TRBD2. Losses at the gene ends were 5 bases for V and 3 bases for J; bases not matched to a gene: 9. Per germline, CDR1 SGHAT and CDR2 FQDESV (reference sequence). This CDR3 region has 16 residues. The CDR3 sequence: CASSTRLAGYTDTQYF. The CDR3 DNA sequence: TGTGCCAGCAGCACCCGTCTAGCGGGATATACAGATACGCAGTATTTT.

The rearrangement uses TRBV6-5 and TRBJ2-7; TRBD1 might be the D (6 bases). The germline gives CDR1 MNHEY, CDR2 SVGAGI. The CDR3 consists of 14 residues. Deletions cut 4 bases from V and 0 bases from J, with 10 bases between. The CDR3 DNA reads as TGTGCCAGCAGTTCCCGGGACATCTCCTACGAGCAGTACTTC. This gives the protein CASSSRDISYEQYF.